The source of this TCR beta chain is a study of blood T cell repertoires in COVID-19. Repertoires were generated with immunoSEQ multiplex PCR, while TCRdb's copy carries only in-frame clones and drops some. This sample has 300,000 to 400,000 clones; about 90% occur once, and the top ten carry 7% to 8%. Sequenced sample: peripheral blood. The origin of this receptor is a woman in her 70s with COVID-19, enrolled during active disease.

The CDR3 DNA reads as TGTGCCAGCAGTTTGGGAGGCGCTGGAAACACCATATATTTT. Amino acid sequence: CASSLGGAGNTIYF. This chain connects TRBV28 to TRBJ1-3; D is uncertain. The CDR3 length is 14 residues. V was pared by 3 bases and J by 2 bases, with 8 bases between. Germline V gene data show CDR1 as MDHEN and CDR2 as SYDVKM.